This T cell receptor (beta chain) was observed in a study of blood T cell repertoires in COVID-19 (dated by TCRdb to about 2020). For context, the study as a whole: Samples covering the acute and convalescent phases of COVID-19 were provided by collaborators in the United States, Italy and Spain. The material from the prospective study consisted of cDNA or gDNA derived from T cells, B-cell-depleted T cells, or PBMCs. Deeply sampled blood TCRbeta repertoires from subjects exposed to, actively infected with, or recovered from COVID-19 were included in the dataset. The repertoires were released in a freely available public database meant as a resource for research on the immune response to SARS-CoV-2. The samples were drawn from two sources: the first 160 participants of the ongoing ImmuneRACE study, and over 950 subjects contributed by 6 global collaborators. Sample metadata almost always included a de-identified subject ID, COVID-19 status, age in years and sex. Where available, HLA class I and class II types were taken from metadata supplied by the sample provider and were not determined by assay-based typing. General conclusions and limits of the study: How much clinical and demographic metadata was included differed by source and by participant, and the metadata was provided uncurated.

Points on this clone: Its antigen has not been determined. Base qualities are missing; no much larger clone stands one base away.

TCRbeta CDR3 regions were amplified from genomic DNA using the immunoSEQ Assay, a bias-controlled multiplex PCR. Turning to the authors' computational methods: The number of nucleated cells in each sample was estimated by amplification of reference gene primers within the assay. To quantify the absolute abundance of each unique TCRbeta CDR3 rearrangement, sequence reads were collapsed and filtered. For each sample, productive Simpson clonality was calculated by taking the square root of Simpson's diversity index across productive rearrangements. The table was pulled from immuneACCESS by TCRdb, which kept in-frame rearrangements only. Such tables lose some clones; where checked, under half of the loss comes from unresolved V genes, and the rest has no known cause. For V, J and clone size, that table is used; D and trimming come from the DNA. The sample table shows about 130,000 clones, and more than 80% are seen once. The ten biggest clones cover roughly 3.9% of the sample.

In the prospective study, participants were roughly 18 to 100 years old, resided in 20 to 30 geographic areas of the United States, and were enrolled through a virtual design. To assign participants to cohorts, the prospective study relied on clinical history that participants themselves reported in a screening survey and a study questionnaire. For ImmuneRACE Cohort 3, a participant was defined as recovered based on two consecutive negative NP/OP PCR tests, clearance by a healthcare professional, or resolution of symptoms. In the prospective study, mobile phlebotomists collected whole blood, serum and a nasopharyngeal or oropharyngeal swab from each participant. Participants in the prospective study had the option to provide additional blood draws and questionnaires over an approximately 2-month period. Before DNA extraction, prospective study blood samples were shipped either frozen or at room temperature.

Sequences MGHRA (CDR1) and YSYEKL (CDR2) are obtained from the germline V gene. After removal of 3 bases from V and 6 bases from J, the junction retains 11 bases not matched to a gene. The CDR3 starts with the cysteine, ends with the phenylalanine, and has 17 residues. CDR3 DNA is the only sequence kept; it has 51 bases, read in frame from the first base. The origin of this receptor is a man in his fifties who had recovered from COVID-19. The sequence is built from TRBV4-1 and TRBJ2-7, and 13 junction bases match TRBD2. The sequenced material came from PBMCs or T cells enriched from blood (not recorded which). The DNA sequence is TGCGCCAGCAGCCAGGGGACTAGCGGGGTTTGGGCCCTCGAGCAGTACTTC. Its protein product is CASSQGTSGVWALEQYF.